Each of the 15 T cell receptor beta chains below was sequenced from the same sample in a study of shared clonotypes between healthy human individuals. TCRdb's copy holds only in-frame clones and misses some; the assay was immunoSEQ multiplex PCR. The data show around 2.1 million clones, more than 85% seen once. Terminally differentiated effector memory CD45RA+ cells were excluded by CCR7 positive selection of CD45RO-negative cells. The sample taken for sequencing was naive CD8+ T cells from PBMCs. All receptors derive from a man younger than 35 in good health. Some clones in this sample may be carry-over from other donors' samples.

A single count supports this clone. The chain has TRBV16 and TRBJ2-7; 9 bases map to TRBD2. Germline CDR1 and CDR2: KGHSY and FQNENV. The ends lost 0 bases at V and 1 base at J; junction bases unmatched: 7. The CDR3 extends over 17 amino acids. CDR3 nucleotide sequence: TGTGCCAGCAGCCAATCAGTAGCTAGCGGGGATTCCTACGAGCAGTACTTC. It is translated as CASSQSVASGDSYEQYF. Drawing the rest from reference TRBV16 and TRBJ2-7, the complete variable domain is GEEVAQTPKHLVRGEGQKAKLYCAPIKGHSYVFWYQQVLKNEFKFLISFQNENVFDETGMPKERFSAKCLPNSPCSLEIQATKLEDSAVYFCASSQSVASGDSYEQYFGPGTRLTVT.

The chain recombines TRBV7-6 with TRBJ2-7, with D uncertain. With 1 base removed from V and 0 bases from J, the gap between germline ends came to 7 bases. Germline CDR1 reads SGHVS; CDR2 reads FNYEAQ. The CDR3 runs 14 residues. The CDR3 sequence: CASSLGLNSYEQYF. For the CDR3, the DNA is TGTGCCAGCAGCTTAGGTCTGAACTCCTACGAGCAGTACTTC.

A few counts support this clone. The chain employs TRBV12-5 and TRBJ1-1, with D hard to call. This CDR3 contains 12 residues. V lost 6 bases and J lost 0, with 5 bases in between. CDR1 LGHNT and CDR2 FRNRAP come from the germline V gene. CDR3: CASGGLNTEAFF. CDR3 in DNA: TGTGCTAGTGGGGGATTGAACACTGAAGCTTTCTTT.

The rearrangement joins TRBV7-8 to TRBJ1-2; unclear D gene. The CDR3 is 13 amino acids. Germline CDR1 is SGHVS and CDR2 is FQNEAQ. Trimming removed 5 bases from V and 0 bases from J, with 7 bases in between. CDR3 nucleotides: TGTGCCAGCAGCCTCCTGACTAACTATGGCTACACCTTC. Amino acids: CASSLLTNYGYTF.

The chain carries TRBV4-3 and TRBJ2-1; TRBD2 matches at 10 bases. The CDR3 extends over 15 amino acids. Germline trimming cut 4 bases from V and 5 bases from J; bases unmatched to any gene: 5. The V gene's germline CDR1 is LGHNA and CDR2 YSLEER. CDR3 in amino acids: CASSPSGSPHNEQFF. The CDR3 nucleotides are TGCGCCAGCAGCCCTAGCGGGAGTCCCCACAATGAGCAGTTCTTC.

This clone was recorded once. The chain couples TRBV4-3 to TRBJ1-4; D remains unclear. This CDR3 is 16 amino acids long. The V gene lost 4 bases and the J gene lost 4 bases, with 16 bases spanning the gap. CDR1 is LGHNA and CDR2 is YSLEER in the germline V gene. The CDR3 nucleotides are TGCGCCAGCAGCCTTGGGTCAAGCCCTCATAATGAAAAACTGTTTTTT. Protein: CASSLGSSPHNEKLFF.

CDR3 amino acids: CASSLGRTDPTSYEQYF. The CDR3 DNA reads as TGTGCCAGCAGCTTAGGTCGGACAGATCCTACCTCCTACGAGCAGTACTTC. This chain joins TRBV7-9 and TRBJ2-7; the D gene is possibly TRBD1 (6 bases). This CDR3 contains 17 residues. Germline CDR1 reads SEHNR; CDR2 reads FQNEAQ (reference sequence). With 1 base removed from V and 0 bases from J, the gap between germline ends came to 16 bases.

This chain links TRBV2 with TRBJ2-3; D possibly matches TRBD1 or TRBD2 (5 bases each). CDR3 length: 13 amino acids. V lost 7 bases and J lost 2, with 10 bases in between. Germline loops: CDR1 SNHLY, CDR2 FYNNEI. The CDR3 coding sequence is TGTGCCAGCATGTCCGGGGCCACAGATACGCAGTATTTT. Encoded protein: CASMSGATDTQYF.

This clone was counted once. V gene TRBV27 combines with J gene TRBJ1-1, with a tentative D call TRBD1 (5 bases). CDR3 length: 16 residues. V was clipped by 3 bases and J by 0 bases, with 14 bases between them. CDR1 MNHEY and CDR2 SMNVEV come from the germline V gene (reference sequence). The CDR3 reads CASSFSIGGMNTEAFF. DNA for the CDR3: TGTGCCAGCAGTTTTTCGATCGGGGGAATGAACACTGAAGCTTTCTTT.

This chain connects TRBV7-2 to TRBJ1-2; tentative D call: TRBD1 (6 bases). Trimming took 7 bases from V and 2 from J, leaving 29 bases between them. The CDR3 is made up of 19 amino acids. CDR1 is SGHTA and CDR2 is FQGNSA in the germline V gene. CDR3 sequence reads: CASTSEGDLGALENYGYTF. The CDR3 nucleotides read TGTGCCAGCACCTCCGAGGGGGATTTGGGTGCACTAGAGAACTATGGCTACACCTTC.

This clone was counted a single time. The chain couples TRBV7-2 to TRBJ1-1; the D gene is possibly TRBD1 (5 bases). The CDR3 runs 14 residues. CDR1 and CDR2 from the germline V gene are SGHTA and FQGNSA. V was clipped by 1 base and J by 4 bases, with 10 bases between them. The CDR3 bases are TGTGCCAGCAGCTTAGAACTCCAGGGCACTGAAGCTTTCTTT. Protein: CASSLELQGTEAFF.

The chain has TRBV29-1 and TRBJ2-7; 7 positions match TRBD2. Germline loops: CDR1 SQVTM, CDR2 ANQGSEA. This CDR3 has 12 amino acids. Trimming removed 0 bases from V and 7 bases from J; junction bases left unmatched: 3. The CDR3 nucleotides read TGCAGCGTTGAAGATGGGGGGGGTGAGCAGTACTTC. Protein sequence: CSVEDGGGEQYF.

This chain uses TRBV4-3 with TRBJ1-5, with D uncertain. CDR3 size: 14 residues. The germline CDR1 and CDR2 sequences are LGHNA and YSLEER. Trimming shortened V by 1 base and J by 6 bases, and 10 bases separated the two germline ends. CDR3 sequence: CASSQVAGGQPQHF. The DNA of the CDR3 is TGCGCCAGCAGCCAAGTTGCGGGCGGTCAGCCCCAGCATTTT.

The chain uses TRBV9 and TRBJ1-1, with TRBD1 matching 10 bases. V was pared by 2 bases and J by 3 bases, with 1 base of the junction left unmatched. The CDR3 extends over 14 amino acids. Germline-derived CDR1 and CDR2 are SGDLS and YYNGEE. CDR3 amino acids: CASSVGTGDTEAFF. In DNA, the CDR3 is TGTGCCAGCAGCGTTGGGACAGGGGACACTGAAGCTTTCTTT.

This clone has a handful of counts. This rearrangement joins TRBV7-9 to TRBJ1-4, with D possibly being TRBD1 (5 bases). Germline assignment: CDR1 SEHNR and CDR2 FQNEAQ (reference sequence). The CDR3 extends over 14 amino acids. V dropped 3 bases and J dropped 4 bases, with 9 bases sitting between them. CDR3 sequence: CASSFQGVNEKLFF. DNA of the CDR3: TGTGCCAGCAGCTTTCAGGGTGTTAATGAAAAACTGTTTTTT.